The sequence of this TCR beta chain was determined in a study of neoadjuvant anti-PD-1 for oral cavity cancer (dated by TCRdb to about 2021). In the study overall: Three to four biweekly doses of nivolumab at 3 mg/kg were mostly administered to patients before curative-intent surgical resection. Patients who did not progress were given a fourth nivolumab dose at about day 43 and had definitive surgical resection on days 50-56. Under RECIST 1.1, patients with complete response, partial response or stable disease were classed as responders, and patients with progression were classed as non-responders. There were roughly 11 patients in the parent correlative cohort, and the response rate was 33%.

The time point label for this specimen denotes: before neoadjuvant nivolumab. Patients were newly diagnosed with stage II-IVA oral cavity squamous cell carcinoma and had received no prior systemic or radiation treatment. Everyone in the cohort had locally advanced, HPV-negative oral cavity squamous cell carcinoma. Peripheral blood mononuclear cells were analyzed directly and were not maintained or expanded in culture. The samples were obtained from a longitudinal correlative study of a single-arm phase II trial testing neoadjuvant nivolumab in oral cavity squamous cell carcinoma. Subject-matched pre- and post-treatment PBMCs and tumors from three responders and three non-responders were subjected to genomic DNA-based TCRbeta sequencing. Peripheral blood mononuclear cells were collected once before nivolumab treatment and again after treatment, at the time of surgery. The Maxwell RSC DNA from Cells kit was used to isolate genomic DNA from PBMCs.

In the case of this clone: What this receptor recognizes is not known. No per-base quality is available; no much larger clone lies one base away.

Broad study findings and their caveats: Only three patients per response group were included in the TCR analyses, and the authors called for validation in larger cohorts. Higher pretreatment blood Treg/Th17 ratios correlated with both higher pretreatment blood TCRbeta clonality and lower post-treatment tumor TCRbeta clonality. After neoadjuvant nivolumab, non-responders showed significantly higher T cell clonality (Gini index) in PBMCs than responders did.

The germline V gene supplies CDR1 SGDLS and CDR2 YYNGEE. V is reduced by 0 bases and J by 11 bases, leaving a spacing of 17 bases between them. The CDR3, from cysteine to phenylalanine, totals 14 residues. Only the CDR3 DNA stays, 42 bases, in frame from base 1. For deep sequencing of PBMC libraries, mostly about 450 ng of input genomic DNA was used, and six replicates were run per sample. Following the manufacturer's instructions, the team built TCRbeta libraries using the immunoSEQ hsTCRbeta kit. Sequencing of the completed libraries took place using an Illumina NovaSeq 6000 S4 flow cell after they had been pooled to roughly 2.8 nM. Per the original workflow: Raw data preprocessing and quality control were performed with the immunoSEQ Analyzer. The analysis was restricted to productive rearrangements, with each unique CDR3 amino acid sequence defining a clonotype. Using the R package tcR, the researchers computed the Gini-Simpson index as their estimate of repertoire clonality. Student's t test was used to compare Gini indices, while Pearson correlation assessed associations with tumor size change. TCRdb took over this immuneACCESS table, retaining in-frame rearrangements with V and J assigned. Such tables are incomplete; in checked studies, under half of the missing clones stem from an unresolved V gene, and the remainder is unexplained. The V and J calls and clone size are taken from that table; D and trimming were inferred from the DNA. The sample table shows about 15,000 clones, and 66% are seen once. The biggest ten clones account for 2% to 2.5% of the sample.

The specimen comprised PBMCs, sampled before nivolumab (anti-PD-1) treatment. The source of this sequence is a person aged 35 to 85 with oral cavity squamous cell carcinoma. This chain joins TRBV9 to TRBJ1-1, with TRBD1 perhaps the D gene, on 5 matching bases. The CDR3 region: CASSVAPGGVGAFF. DNA sequence: TGTGCCAGCAGCGTAGCCCCGGGAGGGGTCGGGGCTTTCTTT.